The 10 T cell receptor beta chains in this list originate from one sample, sequenced in a study of identical twins. TCRdb independently ran MiXCR on the 5' RACE reads; one entry per CDR3 protein. The table lists fewer than 650,000 distinct CDR3 sequences, roughly 6.6% of them singletons. These data also formed part of another study, on yellow fever vaccine responses in identical twins.

The source material was PBMCs. The receptor set was obtained from a woman between 18 and 29 years old in good health.

The sample holds many counts of this clonotype. The DNA of the CDR3 is TGTGCCAGCAGTTCAGGGGATTCACCCCTCCACTTT. Translation gives CASSSGDSPLHF. This chain connects TRBV12-3 or TRBV12-4 to TRBJ1-6; possible D gene TRBD1, 6 bases. The CDR3 length is 12 residues. V was shortened by 4 bases and J by 8 bases, with 6 bases between the two germline ends.

In its sample, this clonotype was seen a few times. For the CDR3, the DNA is TGTGCCAGCAGCCTTGAGGCCAGCGGGGCCTACAATGAGCAGTTCTTC. Translation: CASSLEASGAYNEQFF. This chain joins TRBV27 and TRBJ2-1; TRBD2 matches at 7 bases. The CDR3 is 16 residues long. Germline V gene lookup returns CDR1 MNHEY and CDR2 SMNVEV (reference sequence). The V segment lost 6 bases and the J segment 2 bases; nucleotides outside the gene matches: 10.

This clonotype was counted ten times or more. The chain links TRBV15 to TRBJ2-1; D is uncertain. The CDR3 totals 15 residues. CDR1 is LNHNV, CDR2 YYDKDF, per germline (reference sequence). Trimming removed 5 bases at V and 2 bases at J, with 13 bases between. The CDR3 loop reads CATSGPIFAYNEQFF. CDR3 sequence (DNA): TGTGCCACCAGCGGACCAATTTTCGCCTACAATGAGCAGTTCTTC.

J is TRBJ2-7 and V is TRBV28; tentative D call: TRBD2 (6 bases). The CDR3 spans 13 residues. The germline gives CDR1 MDHEN, CDR2 SYDVKM. V lost 5 bases to trimming and J lost 2 bases, with 10 bases between them. The chain's CDR3 is CASSLGTAYEQYV. Here the CDR3 DNA reads TGTGCCAGCAGTCTAGGGACTGCCTACGAGCAGTACGTC.

This clonotype was found a few times. This chain uses TRBV5-4 with TRBJ2-2; 8 nucleotides match TRBD1. Germline CDR1 is SGHNT and CDR2 is YYREEE (reference sequence). V lost 4 bases, J lost 3 bases, and 2 bases stayed unmatched. The CDR3 sequence is 14 residues long. CDR3 residues: CASSRDRYTGELFF. In nucleotides, the CDR3 is TGTGCCAGCAGCCGGGACAGGTACACCGGGGAGCTGTTTTTT. Together with reference TRBV5-4 and TRBJ2-2, the CDR3 gives the full variable domain: ETGVTQSPTHLIKTRGQQVTLRCSSQSGHNTVSWYQQALGQGPQFIFQYYREEENGRGNFPPRFSGLQFPNYSSELNVNALELDDSALYLCASSRDRYTGELFFGEGSRLTVL.

This clonotype was counted ten times or more. One end of the junction does not line up with germline, which may come from a read error. The chain recombines TRBV10-3 with TRBJ2-7; 13 bases fit TRBD2. CDR3 length: 12 amino acids. Germline CDR1 and CDR2: ENHRY and SYGVKD. The CDR3: CAISTTSGRPDF. The CDR3 bases are TGTGCCATCAGTACGACTAGCGGGAGGCCTGACTTC.

J is TRBJ2-7 and V is TRBV28; D is perhaps TRBD2 (5 bases). The CDR3 contains 12 residues. V was cut by 8 bases and J by 4 bases, with 12 bases left in between. Germline V gene lookup returns CDR1 MDHEN and CDR2 SYDVKM. In nucleotides, the CDR3 is TGTGCCAGCGGAGGTTGGGGATACGAGCAGTACTTC. This gives the protein CASGGWGYEQYF.

The sample holds a few counts of this clonotype. CDR3 coding DNA: TGTGCCAGCAGCCTCAGCGCCAAAAACATTCAGTACTTC. This encodes CASSLSAKNIQYF. This sequence joins TRBV28 and TRBJ2-4; D gene uncertain. CDR1 is MDHEN and CDR2 is SYDVKM in the germline V gene. V lost 6 bases to trimming and J lost 1 base, with 7 bases between them. The CDR3 loop spans 13 amino acids.

V usage is TRBV10-3 and J usage is TRBJ2-3; 10 bases line up with TRBD2. Germline-derived CDR1 and CDR2 are ENHRY and SYGVKD. V gave up 6 bases and J gave up 2 bases; unmatched junction bases: 2. The CDR3 extends over 14 amino acids. The CDR3 region has the DNA TGTGCCATCAGGACTAGCGGGCTCACAGATACGCAGTATTTT. Encoded protein: CAIRTSGLTDTQYF.

The chain links TRBV9 to TRBJ2-1; 9 bases are a match to TRBD2. The trim removed 0 bases at V and 8 bases at J, leaving 9 bases unmatched. The CDR3 is 16 amino acids. In germline, CDR1 is SGDLS, CDR2 YYNGEE. CDR3 nucleotide sequence: TGTGCCAGCAGCGTAGGTGGCGGGAGGGCCCTTTATGAGCAGTTCTTC. Translating gives CASSVGGGRALYEQFF. Full variable domain (remainder filled in from reference TRBV9 and TRBJ2-1): DSGVTQTPKHLITATGQRVTLRCSPRSGDLSVYWYQQSLDQGLQFLIQYYNGEERAKGNILERFSAQQFPDLHSELNLSSLELGDSALYFCASSVGGGRALYEQFFGPGTRLTVL.